These T cell receptor beta chains were read from a single sample in a study of response to subunit inactivated influenza vaccine. TCRdb re-analysed the RT-PCR reads in MiXCR, keeping a single row per CDR3 protein. The data contain 450,000 to 500,000 distinct CDR3 sequences, approximately 10% of them seen just once; the ten biggest clones take up about an eighth. The sample here was PBMCs from blood, taken about 40 days after vaccination. The receptors stem from a man between 45 and 60 years old who received an inactivated influenza vaccine. Each CDR3 is given with its conserved first and last residue. A D gene is named only where the DNA matches it firmly. A clone size is listed for some rows: how often the clone was seen (once, few, many), or a class if it is expanded.

D,size,V,J,CDR3,DNA
-,many,TRBV6-5,TRBJ2-5,CASNSYGQQETQYF,TGTGCCAGCAATTCTTATGGACAGCAAGAGACCCAGTACTTC
TRBD2,-,TRBV25-1,TRBJ2-7,CASSPGLAEYEQYF,TGTGCCAGCAGCCCGGGACTAGCAGAATACGAGCAGTACTTC
TRBD1,few,TRBV20-1,TRBJ1-5,CSADRQTGGDQPQHF,TGCAGTGCTGACCGTCAGACAGGGGGCGATCAGCCCCAGCATTTT
-,many,TRBV27,TRBJ2-7,CASSFAAMNSYEQYF,TGTGCCAGCAGTTTTGCCGCGATGAACTCCTACGAGCAGTACTTC
-,few,TRBV5-1,TRBJ2-2,CASSFRLGNTGELFF,TGCGCCAGCAGCTTTAGACTAGGAAACACCGGGGAGCTGTTTTTT
-,-,TRBV19,TRBJ2-7,CASSTSGRTSYEQYF,TGTGCCAGTAGTACCTCGGGACGGACCTCCTACGAGCAGTACTTC
-,few,TRBV5-1,TRBJ1-4,CASGVGATNEKLFF,TGCGCCAGCGGCGTAGGTGCAACTAATGAAAAACTGTTTTTT
TRBD1,many,TRBV5-1,TRBJ2-7,CASSPPGQGNNEQYF,TGCGCCAGCAGCCCCCCGGGACAGGGGAATAACGAGCAGTACTTC
TRBD1,many,TRBV7-2,TRBJ2-3,CASSLDRGTDTQYF,TGTGCCAGCAGCCTAGACAGGGGTACGGATACGCAGTATTTT
TRBD2,few,TRBV12-3/TRBV12-4,TRBJ2-1,CASSSLAGVHNEQFF,TGTGCCAGCAGTTCCCTAGCGGGAGTTCACAATGAGCAGTTCTTC
-,-,TRBV2,TRBJ2-3,CASYLRTTDTQYF,TGTGCCTCCTACCTCCGCACCACAGATACGCAGTATTTT
-,-,TRBV7-9,TRBJ1-1,CASSELDSTEAFF,TGTGCCAGCAGCGAACTTGACAGCACTGAAGCTTTCTTT
-,many,TRBV12-3/TRBV12-4,TRBJ2-1,CATSPRGAGNNEQFF,TGTGCCACTTCACCTCGGGGGGCGGGTAACAATGAGCAGTTCTTC
-,few,TRBV2,TRBJ2-2,CASSVQGAGELFF,TGTGCCAGCAGCGTACAGGGTGCCGGGGAGCTGTTTTTT
TRBD1,many,TRBV25-1,TRBJ1-2,CASSEGTGARSYGYTF,TGTGCCAGCAGTGAAGGGACAGGCGCTCGTTCGTATGGCTACACCTTC
-,many,TRBV6-2/TRBV6-3,TRBJ2-7,CASSYYSGHLFNNEQYF,TGTGCCAGCAGTTACTACTCAGGACATCTGTTTAACAACGAGCAGTACTTC
-,few,TRBV7-2,TRBJ1-1,CASSLGVGYAFF,TGTGCCAGCAGCTTAGGAGTAGGCTACGCTTTCTTT
TRBD1,few,TRBV6-2/TRBV6-3,TRBJ2-7,CASSSPSDRGAYEQYF,TGTGCCAGCAGTTCCCCATCCGACAGGGGGGCCTACGAGCAGTACTTC
TRBD1,-,TRBV7-2,TRBJ1-2,CASSSSAGTGGSGYTF,TGTGCCAGCAGCTCCTCCGCCGGGACAGGGGGCTCTGGCTACACCTTC
TRBD1,-,TRBV6-7,TRBJ1-3,CASSYWAGGGNTIYF,TGTGCCAGCAGTTACTGGGCAGGGGGAGGAAACACCATATATTTT
TRBD2,many,TRBV5-1,TRBJ2-5,CASSLERGGRETQYF,TGCGCCAGCAGCTTGGAGCGGGGGGGCCGCGAGACCCAGTACTTC
TRBD2,-,TRBV9,TRBJ2-1,CASSVGTSGGYKEQFF,TGTGCCAGCAGCGTAGGGACTAGCGGAGGGTACAAGGAGCAGTTCTTC
-,many,TRBV10-3,TRBJ2-3,CAISDSTIFDEDTQYF,TGTGCCATCAGTGACTCGACTATATTCGATGAAGATACGCAGTATTTT
-,few,TRBV5-1,TRBJ1-5,CASSLRGDNQPQHF,TGCGCCAGCAGCTTGAGGGGGGACAATCAGCCCCAGCATTTT
-,once,TRBV3-1,TRBJ2-1,CASSQRSEQFF,TGTGCCAGCAGCCAAAGGAGTGAGCAGTTCTTC
TRBD2,-,TRBV2,TRBJ2-1,CAKAPGGTYNEQFF,TGTGCAAAAGCCCCGGGGGGTACCTACAATGAGCAGTTCTTC
TRBD1,few,TRBV6-6,TRBJ1-1,CASSRTGVTEAFF,TGTGCCAGCAGTAGGACAGGGGTTACTGAAGCTTTCTTT
-,many,TRBV28,TRBJ1-5,CASSFNHQVDGSNQPQHF,TGTGCCAGCAGTTTTAATCACCAAGTGGACGGGAGCAATCAGCCCCAGCATTTT
-,few,TRBV20-1,TRBJ2-6,CSASVQGRRGANVLTF,TGCAGTGCTAGCGTCCAGGGGCGACGGGGGGCCAACGTCCTGACTTTC